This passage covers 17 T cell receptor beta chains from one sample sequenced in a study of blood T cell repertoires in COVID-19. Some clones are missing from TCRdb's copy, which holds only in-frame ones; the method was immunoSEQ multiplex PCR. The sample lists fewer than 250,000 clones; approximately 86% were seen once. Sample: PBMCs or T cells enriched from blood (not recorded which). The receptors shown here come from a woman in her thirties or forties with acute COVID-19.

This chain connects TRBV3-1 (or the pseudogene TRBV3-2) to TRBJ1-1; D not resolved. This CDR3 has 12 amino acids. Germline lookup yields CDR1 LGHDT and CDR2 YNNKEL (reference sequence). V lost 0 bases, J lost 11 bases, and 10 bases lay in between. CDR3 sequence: CASSQDGSGAFF. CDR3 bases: TGTGCCAGCAGCCAAGATGGGAGTGGGGCTTTCTTT.

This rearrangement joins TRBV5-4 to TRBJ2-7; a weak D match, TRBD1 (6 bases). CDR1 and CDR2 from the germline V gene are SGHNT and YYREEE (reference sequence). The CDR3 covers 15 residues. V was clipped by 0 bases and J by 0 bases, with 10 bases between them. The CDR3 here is CASSLVPGASYEQYF. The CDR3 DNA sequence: TGTGCCAGCAGCTTGGTTCCAGGGGCCTCCTACGAGCAGTACTTC.

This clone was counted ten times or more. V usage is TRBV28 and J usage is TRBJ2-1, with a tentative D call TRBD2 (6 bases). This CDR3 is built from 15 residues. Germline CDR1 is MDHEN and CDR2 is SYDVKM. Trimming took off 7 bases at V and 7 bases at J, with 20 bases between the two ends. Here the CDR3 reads CASTIQTAGINEQFF. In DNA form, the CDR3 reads TGTGCCAGCACCATACAGACTGCGGGAATTAATGAGCAGTTCTTC. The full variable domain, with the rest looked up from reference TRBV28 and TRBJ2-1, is DVKVTQSSRYLVKRTGEKVFLECVQDMDHENMFWYRQDPGLGLRLIYFSYDVKMKEKGDIPEGYSVSREKKERFSLILESASTNQTSMYLCASTIQTAGINEQFFGPGTRLTVL.

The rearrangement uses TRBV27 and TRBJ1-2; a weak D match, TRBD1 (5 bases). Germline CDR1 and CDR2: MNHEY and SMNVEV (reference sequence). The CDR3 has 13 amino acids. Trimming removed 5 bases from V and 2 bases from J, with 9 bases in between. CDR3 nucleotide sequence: TGTGCCAGCAGTCCTCAGGGCAACTATGGCTACACCTTC. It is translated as CASSPQGNYGYTF.

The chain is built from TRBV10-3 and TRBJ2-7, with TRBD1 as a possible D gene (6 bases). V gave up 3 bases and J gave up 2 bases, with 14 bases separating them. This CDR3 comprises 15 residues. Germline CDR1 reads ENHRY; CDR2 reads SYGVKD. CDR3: CAISEPGQIAYEQYF. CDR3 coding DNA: TGTGCCATCAGTGAACCTGGACAGATAGCCTACGAGCAGTACTTC.

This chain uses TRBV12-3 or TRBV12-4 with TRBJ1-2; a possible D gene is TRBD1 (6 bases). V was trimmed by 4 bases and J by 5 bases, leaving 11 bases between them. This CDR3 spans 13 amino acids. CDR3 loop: CASSYRAGYGYTF. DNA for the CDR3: TGTGCCAGCAGTTACAGGGCCGGGTATGGCTACACCTTC.

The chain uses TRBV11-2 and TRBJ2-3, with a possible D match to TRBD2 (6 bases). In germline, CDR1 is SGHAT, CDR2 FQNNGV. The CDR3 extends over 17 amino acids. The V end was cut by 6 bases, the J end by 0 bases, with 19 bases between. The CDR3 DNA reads TGTGCCAGCAGGGTCGAGTTCGGCGGGACTAGCACAGATACGCAGTATTTT. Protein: CASRVEFGGTSTDTQYF.

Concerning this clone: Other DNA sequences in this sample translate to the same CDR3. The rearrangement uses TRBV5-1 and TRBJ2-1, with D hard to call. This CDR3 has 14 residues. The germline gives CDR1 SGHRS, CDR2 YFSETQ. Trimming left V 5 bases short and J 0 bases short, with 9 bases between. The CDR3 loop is CASRSGSSYNEQFF. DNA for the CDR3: TGCGCCAGCAGATCCGGTAGCTCCTACAATGAGCAGTTCTTC. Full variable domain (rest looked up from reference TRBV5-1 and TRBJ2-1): KAGVTQTPRYLIKTRGQQVTLSCSPISGHRSVSWYQQTPGQGLQFLFEYFSETQRNKGNFPGRFSGRQFSNSRSEMNVSTLELGDSALYLCASRSGSSYNEQFFGPGTRLTVL.

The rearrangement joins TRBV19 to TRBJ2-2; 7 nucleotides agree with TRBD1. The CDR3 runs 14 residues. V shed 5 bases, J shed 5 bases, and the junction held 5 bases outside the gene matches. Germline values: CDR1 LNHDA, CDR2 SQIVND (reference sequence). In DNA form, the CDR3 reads TGTGCCAGTAGTGTACTGACAGGGACCGGGGAGCTGTTTTTT. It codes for CASSVLTGTGELFF.

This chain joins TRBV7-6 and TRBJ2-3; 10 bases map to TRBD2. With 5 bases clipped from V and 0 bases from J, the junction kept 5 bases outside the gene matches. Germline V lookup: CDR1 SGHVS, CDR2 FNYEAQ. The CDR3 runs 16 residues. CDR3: CASSPWTSGSTDTQYF. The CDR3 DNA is TGTGCCAGCAGCCCTTGGACTAGCGGTAGCACAGATACGCAGTATTTT.

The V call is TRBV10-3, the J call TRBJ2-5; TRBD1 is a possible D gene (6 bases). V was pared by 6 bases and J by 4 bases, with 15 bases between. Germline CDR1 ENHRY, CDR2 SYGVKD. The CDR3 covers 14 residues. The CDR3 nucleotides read TGTGCCATCAGGGACAGCCAAGCTTCAGAGACCCAGTACTTC. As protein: CAIRDSQASETQYF.

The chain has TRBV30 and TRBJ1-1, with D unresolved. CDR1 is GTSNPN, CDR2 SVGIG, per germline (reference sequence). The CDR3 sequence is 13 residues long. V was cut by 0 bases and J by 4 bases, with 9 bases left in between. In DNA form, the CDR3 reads TGTGCCTGGAGTGTACCGGGTTTCACTGAAGCTTTCTTT. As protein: CAWSVPGFTEAFF.

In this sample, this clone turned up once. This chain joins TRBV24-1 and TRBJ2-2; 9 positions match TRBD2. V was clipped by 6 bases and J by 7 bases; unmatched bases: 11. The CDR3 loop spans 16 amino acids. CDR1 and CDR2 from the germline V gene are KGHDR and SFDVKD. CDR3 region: CATSPTRGRANGELFF. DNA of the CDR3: TGTGCCACCAGTCCAACCCGCGGGAGGGCCAACGGGGAGCTGTTTTTT.

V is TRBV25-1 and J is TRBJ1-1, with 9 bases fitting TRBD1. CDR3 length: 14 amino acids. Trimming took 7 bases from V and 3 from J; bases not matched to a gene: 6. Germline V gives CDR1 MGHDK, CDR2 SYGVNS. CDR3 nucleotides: TGTGCCAGCAACTCTGGGACAGGGTACACTGAAGCTTTCTTT. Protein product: CASNSGTGYTEAFF.

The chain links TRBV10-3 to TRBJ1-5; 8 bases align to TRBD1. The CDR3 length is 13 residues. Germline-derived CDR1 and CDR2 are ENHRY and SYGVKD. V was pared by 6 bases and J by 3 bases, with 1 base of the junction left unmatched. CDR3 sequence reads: CAIRGQDNQPQHF. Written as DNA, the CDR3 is TGTGCCATCAGGGGACAGGACAATCAGCCCCAGCATTTT.

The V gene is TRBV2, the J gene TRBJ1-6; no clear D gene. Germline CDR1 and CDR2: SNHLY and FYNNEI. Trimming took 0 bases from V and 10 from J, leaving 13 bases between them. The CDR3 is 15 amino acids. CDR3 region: CASSEAQRGGSPLHF. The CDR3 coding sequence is TGTGCCAGCAGTGAAGCGCAACGGGGAGGGTCACCCCTCCACTTT.

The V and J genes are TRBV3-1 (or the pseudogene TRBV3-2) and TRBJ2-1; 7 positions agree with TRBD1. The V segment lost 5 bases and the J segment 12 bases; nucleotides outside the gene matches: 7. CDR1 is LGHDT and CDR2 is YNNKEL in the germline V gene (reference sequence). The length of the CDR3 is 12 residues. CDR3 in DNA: TGTGCCAGCAGCTCGCAGGGGGAGAGGCAGTTCTTC. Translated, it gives CASSSQGERQFF.